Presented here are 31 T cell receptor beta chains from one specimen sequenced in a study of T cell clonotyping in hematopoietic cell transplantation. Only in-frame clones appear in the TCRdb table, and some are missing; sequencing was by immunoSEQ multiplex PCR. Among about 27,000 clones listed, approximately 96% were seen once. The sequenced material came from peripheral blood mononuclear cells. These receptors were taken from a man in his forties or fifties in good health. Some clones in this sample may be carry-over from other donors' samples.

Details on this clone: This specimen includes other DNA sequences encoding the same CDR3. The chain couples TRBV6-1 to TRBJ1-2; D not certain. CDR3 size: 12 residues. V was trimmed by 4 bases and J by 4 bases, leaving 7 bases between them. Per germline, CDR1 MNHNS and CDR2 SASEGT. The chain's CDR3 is CASSARAYGYTF. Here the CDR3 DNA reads TGTGCCAGCAGTGCTCGGGCCTATGGCTACACCTTC.

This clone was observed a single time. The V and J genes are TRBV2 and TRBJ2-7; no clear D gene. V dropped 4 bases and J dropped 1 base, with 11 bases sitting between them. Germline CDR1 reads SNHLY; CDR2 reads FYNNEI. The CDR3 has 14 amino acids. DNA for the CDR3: TGTGCCAGCAGTGCTCACAGTGTGTCCTACGAGCAGTACTTC. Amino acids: CASSAHSVSYEQYF. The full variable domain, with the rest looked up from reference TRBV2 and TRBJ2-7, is EPEVTQTPSHQVTQMGQEVILRCVPISNHLYFYWYRQILGQKVEFLVSFYNNEISEKSEIFDDQFSVERPDGSNFTLKIRSTKLEDSAMYFCASSAHSVSYEQYFGPGTRLTVT.

For the CDR3, the DNA is TGTGCTGCTAGAGCAGCCTCTGGAAACACCATATATTTT. This sequence encodes CAARAASGNTIYF. V and J are TRBV19 and TRBJ1-3, with D hard to call. The germline gives CDR1 LNHDA, CDR2 SQIVND (reference sequence). The CDR3 spans 13 residues.

CDR3 amino acids: CATSRGNNEQFF. The CDR3 nucleotides read TGTGCCACCAGCAGGGGAAACAATGAGCAGTTCTTC. The gene calls are TRBV6-6 and TRBJ2-1, with a possible D match to TRBD1 (6 bases). Looked up from germline, CDR1 is MNHNY and CDR2 is SVGAGI (reference sequence). V lost 10 bases and J lost 5, with 12 bases in between. This CDR3 is 12 amino acids long.

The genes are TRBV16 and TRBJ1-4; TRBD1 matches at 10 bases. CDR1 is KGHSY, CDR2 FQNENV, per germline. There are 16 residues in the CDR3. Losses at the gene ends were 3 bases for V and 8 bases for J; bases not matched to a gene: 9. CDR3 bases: TGTGCCAGCAGCCACCTAGGCGGGACAGGGGAGGAAAAACTGTTTTTT. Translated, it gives CASSHLGGTGEEKLFF.

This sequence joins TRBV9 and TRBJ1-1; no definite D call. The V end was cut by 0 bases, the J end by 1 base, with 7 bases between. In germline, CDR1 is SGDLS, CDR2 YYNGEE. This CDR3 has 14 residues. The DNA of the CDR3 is TGTGCCAGCAGCGTAGAGGTCGGGAACACTGAAGCTTTCTTT. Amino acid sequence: CASSVEVGNTEAFF.

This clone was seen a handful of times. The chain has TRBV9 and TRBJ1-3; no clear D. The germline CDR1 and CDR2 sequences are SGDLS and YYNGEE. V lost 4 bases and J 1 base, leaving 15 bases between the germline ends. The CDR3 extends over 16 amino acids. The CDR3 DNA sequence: TGTGCCAGCAGCTCCTCGGCTAGGGTTTCTGGAAACACCATATATTTT. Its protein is CASSSSARVSGNTIYF.

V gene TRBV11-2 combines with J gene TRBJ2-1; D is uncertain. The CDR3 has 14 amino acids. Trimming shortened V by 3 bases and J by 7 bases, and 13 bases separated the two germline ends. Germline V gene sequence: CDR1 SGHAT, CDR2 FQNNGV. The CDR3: CASSFFGRPNEQFF. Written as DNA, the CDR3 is TGTGCCAGCAGCTTTTTCGGCCGACCGAATGAGCAGTTCTTC.

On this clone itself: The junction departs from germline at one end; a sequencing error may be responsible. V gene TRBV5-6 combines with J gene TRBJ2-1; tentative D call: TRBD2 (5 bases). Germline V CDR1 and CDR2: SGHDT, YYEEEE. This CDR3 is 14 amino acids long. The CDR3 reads CASSLGSSYNEQFF. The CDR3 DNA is TGTGCCAGCAGCCTAGGGAGTTCCTACAATGAGCAATTCTTC.

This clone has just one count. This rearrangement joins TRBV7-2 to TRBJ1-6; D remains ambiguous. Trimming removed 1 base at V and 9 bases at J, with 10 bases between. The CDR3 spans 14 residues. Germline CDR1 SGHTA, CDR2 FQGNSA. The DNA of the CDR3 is TGTGCCAGCAGCTTAGAGGGCCGGAGTTCACCCCTCCACTTT. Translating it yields CASSLEGRSSPLHF.

Written as DNA, the CDR3 is TGCGCCAGCAGCCAAGCGGGGGGGGGACCGTTATACGAGCAGTACTTC. Encoded protein: CASSQAGGGPLYEQYF. V gene TRBV4-3 combines with J gene TRBJ2-7, with TRBD2 matching over 8 bases. This CDR3 contains 16 residues. The V segment lost 1 base and the J segment 4 bases; nucleotides outside the gene matches: 9. In germline, CDR1 is LGHNA, CDR2 YSLEER.

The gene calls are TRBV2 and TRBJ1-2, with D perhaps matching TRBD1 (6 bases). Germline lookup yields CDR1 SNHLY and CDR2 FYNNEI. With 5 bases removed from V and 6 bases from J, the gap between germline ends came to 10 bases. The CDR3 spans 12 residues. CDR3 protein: CASSPHRDGYTF. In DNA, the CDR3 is TGTGCCAGCAGTCCCCACAGGGATGGCTACACCTTC. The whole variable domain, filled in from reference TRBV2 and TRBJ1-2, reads EPEVTQTPSHQVTQMGQEVILRCVPISNHLYFYWYRQILGQKVEFLVSFYNNEISEKSEIFDDQFSVERPDGSNFTLKIRSTKLEDSAMYFCASSPHRDGYTFGSGTRLTVV.

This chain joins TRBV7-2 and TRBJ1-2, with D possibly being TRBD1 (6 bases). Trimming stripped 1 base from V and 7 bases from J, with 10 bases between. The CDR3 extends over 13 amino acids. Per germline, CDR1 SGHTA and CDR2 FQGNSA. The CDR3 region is CASSLGGAAGYTF. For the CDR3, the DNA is TGTGCCAGCAGCTTAGGGGGGGCCGCTGGCTACACCTTC.

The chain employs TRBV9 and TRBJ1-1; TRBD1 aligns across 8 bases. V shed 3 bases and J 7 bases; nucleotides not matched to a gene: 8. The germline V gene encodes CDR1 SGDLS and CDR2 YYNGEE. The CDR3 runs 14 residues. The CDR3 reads CASSAKQGVGEAFF. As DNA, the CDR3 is TGTGCCAGCAGCGCCAAACAGGGGGTAGGTGAAGCTTTCTTT.

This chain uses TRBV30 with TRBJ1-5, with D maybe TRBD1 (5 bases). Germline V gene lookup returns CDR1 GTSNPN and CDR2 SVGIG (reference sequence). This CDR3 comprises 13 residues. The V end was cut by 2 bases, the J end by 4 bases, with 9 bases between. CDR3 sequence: CAWSSAGNQPQHF. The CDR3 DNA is TGTGCCTGGAGTTCGGCAGGGAATCAGCCCCAGCATTTT.

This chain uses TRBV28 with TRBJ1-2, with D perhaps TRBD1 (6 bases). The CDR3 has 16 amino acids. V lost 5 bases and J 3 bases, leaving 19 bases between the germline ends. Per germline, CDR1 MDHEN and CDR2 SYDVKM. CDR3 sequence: CASSLSLGGGDYGYTF. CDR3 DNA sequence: TGTGCCAGCAGTCTCTCTCTGGGGGGCGGTGACTATGGCTACACCTTC.

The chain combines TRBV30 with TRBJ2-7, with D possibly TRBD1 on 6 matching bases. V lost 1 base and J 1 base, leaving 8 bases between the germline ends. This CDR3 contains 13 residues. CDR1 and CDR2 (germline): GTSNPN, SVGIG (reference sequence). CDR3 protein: CAWSGQVSYEQYF. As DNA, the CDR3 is TGTGCCTGGAGTGGACAGGTATCCTACGAGCAGTACTTC.

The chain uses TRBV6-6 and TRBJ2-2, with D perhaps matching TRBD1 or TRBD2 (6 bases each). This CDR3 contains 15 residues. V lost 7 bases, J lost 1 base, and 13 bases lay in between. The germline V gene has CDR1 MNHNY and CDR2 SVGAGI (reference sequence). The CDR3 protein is CASKGGPENTGELFF. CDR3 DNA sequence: TGTGCCAGCAAAGGGGGGCCGGAGAACACCGGGGAGCTGTTTTTT.

CDR3: CASSYNSGNTIYF. The CDR3 nucleotides read TGTGCCAGCAGCTATAACTCTGGAAACACCATATATTTT. The chain joins TRBV7-2 to TRBJ1-3; D ambiguous. The length of the CDR3 is 13 residues. The V gene lost 4 bases and the J gene lost 0 bases, with 4 bases spanning the gap. The germline CDR1 and CDR2 sequences are SGHTA and FQGNSA. Looking up the rest from reference TRBV7-2 and TRBJ1-3 gives the full variable domain: GAGVSQSPSNKVTEKGKDVELRCDPISGHTALYWYRQSLGQGLEFLIYFQGNSAPDKSGLPSDRFSAERTGGSVSTLTIQRTQQEDSAVYLCASSYNSGNTIYFGEGSWLTVV.

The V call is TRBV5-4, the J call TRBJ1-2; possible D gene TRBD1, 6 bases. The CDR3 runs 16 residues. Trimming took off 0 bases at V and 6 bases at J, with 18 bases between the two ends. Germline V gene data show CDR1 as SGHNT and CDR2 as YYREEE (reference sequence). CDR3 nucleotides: TGTGCCAGCAGCTTGGAACTTCAGGGGCCTAGGAATGGCTACACCTTC. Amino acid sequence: CASSLELQGPRNGYTF.

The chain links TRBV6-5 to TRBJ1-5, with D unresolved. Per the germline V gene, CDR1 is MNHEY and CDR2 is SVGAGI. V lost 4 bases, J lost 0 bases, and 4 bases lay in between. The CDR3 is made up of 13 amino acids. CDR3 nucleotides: TGTGCCAGCAGTTGGGATAGCAATCAGCCCCAGCATTTT. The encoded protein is CASSWDSNQPQHF.

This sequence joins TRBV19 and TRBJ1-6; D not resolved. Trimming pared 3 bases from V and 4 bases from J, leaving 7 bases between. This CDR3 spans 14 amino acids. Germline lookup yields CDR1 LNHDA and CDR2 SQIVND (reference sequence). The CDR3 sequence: CASSIRPYNSPLHF. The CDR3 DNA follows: TGTGCCAGTAGTATCCGGCCTTATAATTCACCCCTCCACTTT.

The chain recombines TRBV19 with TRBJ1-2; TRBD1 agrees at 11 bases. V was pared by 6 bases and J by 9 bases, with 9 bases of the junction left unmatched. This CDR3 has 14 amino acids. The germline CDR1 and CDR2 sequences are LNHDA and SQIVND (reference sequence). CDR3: CASSASGTGGSYTF. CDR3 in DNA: TGTGCCAGTAGCGCCTCCGGGACAGGGGGAAGCTACACCTTC.

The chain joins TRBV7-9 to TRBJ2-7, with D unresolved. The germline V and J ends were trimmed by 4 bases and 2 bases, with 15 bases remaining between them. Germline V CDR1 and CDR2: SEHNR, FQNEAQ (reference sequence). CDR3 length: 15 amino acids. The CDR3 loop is CASSSPSDATYEQYF. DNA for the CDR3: TGTGCCAGCAGCTCCCCCTCAGATGCCACCTACGAGCAGTACTTC.

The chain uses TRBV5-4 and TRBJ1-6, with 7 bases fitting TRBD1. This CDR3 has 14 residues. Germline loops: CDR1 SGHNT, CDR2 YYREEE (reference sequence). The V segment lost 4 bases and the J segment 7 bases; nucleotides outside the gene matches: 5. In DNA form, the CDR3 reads TGTGCCAGCAGCGGGGGACAGCAAAATTCACCCCTCCACTTT. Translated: CASSGGQQNSPLHF. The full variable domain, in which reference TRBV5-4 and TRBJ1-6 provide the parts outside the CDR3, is ETGVTQSPTHLIKTRGQQVTLRCSSQSGHNTVSWYQQALGQGPQFIFQYYREEENGRGNFPPRFSGLQFPNYSSELNVNALELDDSALYLCASSGGQQNSPLHFGNGTRLTVT.

The CDR3 here is CASSQGLGFTGELFF. The DNA of the CDR3 is TGTGCCAGCAGCCAAGGTCTGGGATTCACCGGGGAGCTGTTTTTT. The rearrangement joins TRBV14 to TRBJ2-2; D not certain. The CDR3 extends over 15 amino acids. The germline CDR1 and CDR2 sequences are SGHDN and FVKESK. V shed 1 base and J shed 4 bases, with 10 bases lying between them.

CDR3 sequence: CASSRGGTGNTEAFF. CDR3 coding DNA: TGTGCCAGCAGTAGGGGCGGGACGGGAAACACTGAAGCTTTCTTT. This chain uses TRBV7-2 with TRBJ1-1, with D possibly being TRBD1 (5 bases). CDR1 is SGHTA, CDR2 FQGNSA, per germline. Trimming removed 6 bases from V and 2 bases from J, with 16 bases in between. This CDR3 comprises 15 residues.

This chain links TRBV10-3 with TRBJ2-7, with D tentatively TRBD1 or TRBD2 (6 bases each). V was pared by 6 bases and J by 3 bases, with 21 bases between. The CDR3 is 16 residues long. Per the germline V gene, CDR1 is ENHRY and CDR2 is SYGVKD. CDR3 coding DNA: TGTGCCATCAGGGGGGAGATAAGGGGGGTCGGCTACGAGCAGTACTTC. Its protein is CAIRGEIRGVGYEQYF.

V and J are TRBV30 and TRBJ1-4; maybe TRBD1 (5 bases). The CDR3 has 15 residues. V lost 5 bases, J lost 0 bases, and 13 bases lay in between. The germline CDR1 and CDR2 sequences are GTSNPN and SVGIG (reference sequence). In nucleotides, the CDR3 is TGTGCCTGGGGAGACTCAGGGACAACTAATGAAAAACTGTTTTTT. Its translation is CAWGDSGTTNEKLFF.

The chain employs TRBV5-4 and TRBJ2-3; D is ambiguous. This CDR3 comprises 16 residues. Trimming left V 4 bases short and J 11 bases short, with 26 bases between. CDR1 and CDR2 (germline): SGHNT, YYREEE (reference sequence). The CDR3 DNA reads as TGTGCCAGCAGCCTTTGGGCCCTAAAGGCGCAGCAGAGGCAGTATTTT. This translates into CASSLWALKAQQRQYF.

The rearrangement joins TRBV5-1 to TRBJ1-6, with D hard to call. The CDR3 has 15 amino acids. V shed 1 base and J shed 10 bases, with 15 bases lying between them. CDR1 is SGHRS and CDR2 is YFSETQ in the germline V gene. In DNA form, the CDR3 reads TGCGCCAGCAGCTTGACCGCCAGTTGGGGATCACCCCTCCACTTT. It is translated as CASSLTASWGSPLHF.